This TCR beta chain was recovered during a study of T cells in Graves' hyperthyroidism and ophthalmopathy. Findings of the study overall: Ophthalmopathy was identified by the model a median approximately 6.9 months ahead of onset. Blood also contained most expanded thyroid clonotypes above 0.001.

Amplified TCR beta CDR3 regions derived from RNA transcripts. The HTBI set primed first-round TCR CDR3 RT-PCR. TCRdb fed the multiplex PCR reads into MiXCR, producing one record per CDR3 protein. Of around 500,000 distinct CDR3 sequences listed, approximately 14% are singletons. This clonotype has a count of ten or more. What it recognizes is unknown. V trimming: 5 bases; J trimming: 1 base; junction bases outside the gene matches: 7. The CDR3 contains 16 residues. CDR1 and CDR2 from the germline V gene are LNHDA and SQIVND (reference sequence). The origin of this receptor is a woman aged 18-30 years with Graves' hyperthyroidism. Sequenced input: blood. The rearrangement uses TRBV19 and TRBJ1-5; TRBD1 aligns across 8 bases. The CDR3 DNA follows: TGTGCCAGTAGTTACGACAGGGGTTTGAGCAATCAGCCCCAGCATTTT. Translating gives CASSYDRGLSNQPQHF.